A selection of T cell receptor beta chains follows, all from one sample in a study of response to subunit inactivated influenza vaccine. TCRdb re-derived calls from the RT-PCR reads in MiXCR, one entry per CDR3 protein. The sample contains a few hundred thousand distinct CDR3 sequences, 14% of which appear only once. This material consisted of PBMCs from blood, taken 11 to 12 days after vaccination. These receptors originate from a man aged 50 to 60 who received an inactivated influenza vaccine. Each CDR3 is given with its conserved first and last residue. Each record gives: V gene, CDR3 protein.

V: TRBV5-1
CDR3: CASSLEGMGYNEQFF

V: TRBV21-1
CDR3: CASSGGHLSFTF

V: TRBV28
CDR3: CASGSAYEQYF

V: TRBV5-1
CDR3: CASRNPGTPNTGELFF

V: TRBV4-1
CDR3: CASSDPQSSYNSPLHF

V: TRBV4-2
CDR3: CSSSNRGTEVDTQYF

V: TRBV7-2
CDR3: CASSLDFGEQFF

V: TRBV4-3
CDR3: CASSLSVRGSTDTQYF

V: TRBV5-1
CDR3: CASSIQPGQGSPGELFF

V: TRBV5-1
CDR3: CASSVRGAGGDNEQFF

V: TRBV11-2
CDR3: CASSSQKQSSTDTQYF

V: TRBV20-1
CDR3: CSASSGEFYEQYF

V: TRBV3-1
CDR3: CASSKGGQNTEAFF

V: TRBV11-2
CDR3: CASSLTPTGHSTDTQYF

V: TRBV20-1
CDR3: CSARDRFRGTEAFF

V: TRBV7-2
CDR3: CASSFVWTAGETQYF

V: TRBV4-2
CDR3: CASSQDPTGNQPQHF

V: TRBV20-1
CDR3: CSARDGTGGTTAKNIQYF

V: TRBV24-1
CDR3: CATSDGTGKIF

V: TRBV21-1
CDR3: CASYRDGRNNEQFF

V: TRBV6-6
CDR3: CASSYSDYEQYF

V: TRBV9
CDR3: CASSEVPGQGVYGYTF

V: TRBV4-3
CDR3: CASSLSSGTPTDTQYF

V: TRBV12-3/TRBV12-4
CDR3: CASSFEGGGYTF

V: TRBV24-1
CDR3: CATSEPPPWNTGELFF

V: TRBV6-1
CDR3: CASSEIATATNEKLFF

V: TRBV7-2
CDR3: CASSPWLNQPQHF

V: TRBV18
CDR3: CASSPLRQGTYEQYF

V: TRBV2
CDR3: CASSEDGLFGDEQFF

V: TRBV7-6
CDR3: CASSLEKLQGWVPNEQFF

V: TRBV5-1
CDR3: CASSLEPGSEVF

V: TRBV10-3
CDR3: CAAKGLKSGEQFF

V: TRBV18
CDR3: CASSPVTSGGLSTDTQYF

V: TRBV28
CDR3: CASSFRGREAFF

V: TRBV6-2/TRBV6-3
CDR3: CATMGWGEQFF

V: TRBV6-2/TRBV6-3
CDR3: CASTNLRGSEQFF

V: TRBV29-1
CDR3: CSVLSQGLNNEQFF

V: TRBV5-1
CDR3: CASSFISTGSEQYF

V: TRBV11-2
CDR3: CASSFGMRETQYF

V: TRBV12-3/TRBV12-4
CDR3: CASSNLGGRTEAFF

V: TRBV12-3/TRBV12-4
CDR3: CASRRQGYTEAFF

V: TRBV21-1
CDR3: CASKAGRRDTEAFF